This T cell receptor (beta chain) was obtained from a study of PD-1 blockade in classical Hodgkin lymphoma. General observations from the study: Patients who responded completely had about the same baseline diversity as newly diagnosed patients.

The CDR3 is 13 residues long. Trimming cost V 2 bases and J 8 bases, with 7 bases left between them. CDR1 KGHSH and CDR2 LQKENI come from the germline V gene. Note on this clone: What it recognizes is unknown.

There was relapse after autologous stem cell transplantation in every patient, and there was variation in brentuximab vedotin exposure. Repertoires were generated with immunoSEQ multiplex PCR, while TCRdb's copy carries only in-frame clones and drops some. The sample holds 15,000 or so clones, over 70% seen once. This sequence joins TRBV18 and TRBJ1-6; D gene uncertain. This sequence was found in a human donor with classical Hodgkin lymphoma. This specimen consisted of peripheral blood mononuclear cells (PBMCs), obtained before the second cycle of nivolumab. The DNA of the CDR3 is TGTGCCAGCTCACCAGCCGATGATTCACCCCTCCACTTT. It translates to CASSPADDSPLHF.